The 14 T cell receptor beta chains below were found in one sample sequenced in a study of early T cells in non-severe SARS-CoV-2 infection. One entry per CDR3 protein, called by TCRdb with MiXCR from the 5' RACE reads. The table includes some 30,000 distinct CDR3 sequences, about 6.1% detected once. The sequencing input was whole blood. The receptors were sampled from an adult who was a healthcare worker with PCR-confirmed SARS-CoV-2 infection or an uninfected control (not recorded which).

This clonotype is large within its sample. The J gene is TRBJ2-1, the V gene TRBV29-1, with 7 bases aligning to TRBD1. V gave up 7 bases and J gave up 3 bases; unmatched junction bases: 9. Germline-derived CDR1 and CDR2 are SQVTM and ANQGSEA. The CDR3 has 14 residues. CDR3 in DNA: TGCAGCGCTTCCGGGACAGTCAACTACAATGAGCAGTTCTTC. It specifies CSASGTVNYNEQFF.

This clonotype was detected a few times. The chain has TRBV18 and TRBJ2-7; D is possibly TRBD1 (5 bases). Trimming shortened V by 4 bases and J by 0 bases, and 7 bases separated the two germline ends. Germline CDR1 and CDR2: KGHSH and LQKENI. The CDR3 is 13 residues long. The CDR3 spells CASSLGHSYEQYF. The CDR3 coding sequence is TGTGCCAGCTCACTTGGACACTCCTACGAGCAGTACTTC.

In this sample, this clonotype turned up many times. The V gene is TRBV12-3 or TRBV12-4, the J gene TRBJ2-7; D is possibly TRBD2 (5 bases). The CDR3 loop spans 11 amino acids. Trimming shortened V by 5 bases and J by 6 bases, and 8 bases separated the two germline ends. In nucleotides, the CDR3 is TGTGCCAGCAGTAGGAGGTTCGAGCAGTACTTC. Amino acid sequence: CASSRRFEQYF.

At least ten counts were recorded for this clonotype. The chain links TRBV6-6 to TRBJ2-5; 8 bases line up with TRBD2. V shed 5 bases, J shed 2 bases, and the junction held 13 bases outside the gene matches. Germline CDR1 and CDR2: MNHNY and SVGAGI (reference sequence). This CDR3 has 17 amino acids. The CDR3 sequence: CASSPMLVAGSQETQYF. The CDR3, as DNA: TGTGCCAGCAGTCCTATGTTGGTAGCGGGATCGCAAGAGACCCAGTACTTC.

The table lists this clonotype with many counts. The chain carries TRBV15 and TRBJ2-3; either TRBD1 or TRBD2 may supply D (5 bases each). Germline V CDR1 and CDR2: LNHNV, YYDKDF (reference sequence). Trimming stripped 1 base from V and 1 base from J, with 9 bases between. This CDR3 is 15 amino acids long. The CDR3 region is CATSRGGIRTDTQYF. CDR3 DNA: TGTGCCACCAGCAGAGGGGGGATTCGCACAGATACGCAGTATTTT.

This clonotype was detected a few times. The chain uses TRBV7-3 and TRBJ2-6, with TRBD1 as a possible D gene (6 bases). This CDR3 comprises 16 residues. Trimming left V 5 bases short and J 2 bases short, with 13 bases between. Per germline, CDR1 SGHTA and CDR2 FQGTGA. CDR3 loop: CASSPTSGAGANVLTF. The DNA for the CDR3 is TGTGCCAGCAGCCCTACCTCAGGGGCTGGGGCCAACGTCCTGACTTTC.

This clonotype was recorded at least ten times. This chain links TRBV19 with TRBJ2-7; D perhaps matches TRBD2 (6 bases). The V and J ends lost 3 bases and 3 bases respectively, with 12 bases between them. The CDR3 extends over 14 amino acids. Germline V gene data show CDR1 as LNHDA and CDR2 as SQIVND (reference sequence). Here the CDR3 reads CASSMGGKNYEQYF. Written as DNA, the CDR3 is TGTGCCAGTAGTATGGGGGGTAAGAACTACGAGCAGTACTTC.

Many counts were recorded for this clonotype. V and J are TRBV19 and TRBJ2-7; unclear D gene. Trimming stripped 1 base from V and 6 bases from J, with 19 bases between. The CDR3 extends over 16 amino acids. In germline, CDR1 is LNHDA, CDR2 SQIVND (reference sequence). The CDR3 DNA reads as TGTGCCAGTAGTATAGTCCCCCCCGGGTTCCCCGCCGAGCAGTACTTC. Its translation: CASSIVPPGFPAEQYF.

This clonotype came up many times. This sequence joins TRBV29-1 and TRBJ2-7; TRBD1 agrees at 9 bases. Trimming cost V 6 bases and J 2 bases; bases outside gene matches: 8. CDR3 length equals 14 residues. Germline assignment: CDR1 SQVTM and CDR2 ANQGSEA. The DNA of the CDR3 is TGCAGCGTGGTGACGGGACAGGGCACCTACGAGCAGTACTTC. Amino acid sequence: CSVVTGQGTYEQYF.

Ten or more counts support this clonotype. This chain joins TRBV30 and TRBJ2-1; 7 nucleotides agree with TRBD2. The CDR3 runs 15 residues. Germline V gene sequence: CDR1 GTSNPN, CDR2 SVGIG (reference sequence). With V trimmed by 3 bases and J by 4 bases, 9 bases remained unmatched. CDR3 DNA: TGTGCCTGGAGAAAAGAACTAGCGCCGTACAATGAGCAGTTCTTC. Its translation is CAWRKELAPYNEQFF.

This clonotype was counted many times. The chain couples TRBV5-1 to TRBJ2-5, with 10 positions matching TRBD1. The germline CDR1 and CDR2 sequences are SGHRS and YFSETQ. This CDR3 is built from 18 residues. V shed 3 bases and J 2 bases; nucleotides not matched to a gene: 13. The CDR3 is CASSSPRTGGPWQETQYF. As DNA, the CDR3 is TGCGCCAGCAGCTCCCCCCGGACAGGGGGACCGTGGCAAGAGACCCAGTACTTC. The full variable domain, with the rest looked up from reference TRBV5-1 and TRBJ2-5, is KAGVTQTPRYLIKTRGQQVTLSCSPISGHRSVSWYQQTPGQGLQFLFEYFSETQRNKGNFPGRFSGRQFSNSRSEMNVSTLELGDSALYLCASSSPRTGGPWQETQYFGPGTRLLVL.

The rearrangement uses TRBV7-2 and TRBJ2-5; 7 positions agree with TRBD1. The CDR3 is 13 residues long. J was trimmed by 3 bases and V by 5 bases; bases with no gene match: 3. The germline V gene has CDR1 SGHTA and CDR2 FQGNSA. Written as DNA, the CDR3 is TGTGCCAGCAGCCCCGGGACAGAAGAGACCCAGTACTTC. It is translated as CASSPGTEETQYF. Supplemented by reference TRBV7-2 and TRBJ2-5, the full variable domain reads GAGVSQSPSNKVTEKGKDVELRCDPISGHTALYWYRQSLGQGLEFLIYFQGNSAPDKSGLPSDRFSAERTGGSVSTLTIQRTQQEDSAVYLCASSPGTEETQYFGPGTRLLVL.

This clonotype was found a few times. The chain employs TRBV9 and TRBJ2-7, with unresolved D. This CDR3 contains 14 residues. The germline gives CDR1 SGDLS, CDR2 YYNGEE. V lost 0 bases and J lost 5, with 12 bases in between. CDR3 loop: CASSVDQVSDEQYF. CDR3 coding DNA: TGTGCCAGCAGCGTAGATCAGGTTTCTGACGAGCAGTACTTC.

This clonotype was observed at least ten times. V and J are TRBV9 and TRBJ1-2, with 7 positions matching TRBD1. Germline values: CDR1 SGDLS, CDR2 YYNGEE. V shed 3 bases, J shed 5 bases, and the junction held 7 bases outside the gene matches. The CDR3 contains 14 residues. CDR3: CASSGPGQTYGYTF. As DNA, the CDR3 is TGTGCCAGCAGCGGACCGGGACAGACATATGGCTACACCTTC.